This passage covers 14 T cell receptor beta chains from one sample sequenced in a study of cytomegalovirus exposure and HLA in healthy donors. Data came from immunoSEQ multiplex PCR; TCRdb stores just in-frame clones and leaves some out. In the table there are some 49,000 clones, 94% of which are singletons. The sample was PBMCs. These receptor sequences come from a woman in her late teens or twenties in good health and CMV-seropositive.

The chain couples TRBV7-3 to TRBJ2-3, with a tentative D call TRBD2 (5 bases). The CDR3 totals 13 residues. The germline V gene encodes CDR1 SGHTA and CDR2 FQGTGA. The V gene lost 3 bases and the J gene lost 2 bases, with 6 bases spanning the gap. CDR3 region: CASSFDYTDTQYF. CDR3 DNA sequence: TGTGCCAGCAGCTTTGACTACACAGATACGCAGTATTTT.

V gene TRBV25-1 combines with J gene TRBJ1-2, with TRBD1 matching over 7 bases. Losses at the gene ends were 3 bases for V and 8 bases for J; bases not matched to a gene: 6. The CDR3 length is 13 residues. Germline V gene lookup returns CDR1 MGHDK and CDR2 SYGVNS. The CDR3 spells CASSEYRGRGYTF. Written as DNA, the CDR3 is TGTGCCAGCAGTGAGTACAGGGGTAGAGGCTACACCTTC.

The rearrangement uses TRBV28 and TRBJ2-3, with TRBD2 identical over 12 bases. V shed 6 bases, J shed 1 base, and the junction held 5 bases outside the gene matches. The V gene's germline CDR1 is MDHEN and CDR2 SYDVKM. The CDR3 consists of 16 residues. The CDR3 spells CASRQGLAGGTDTQYF. The CDR3 DNA is TGTGCCAGCAGGCAGGGACTAGCGGGTGGCACAGATACGCAGTATTTT.

This chain connects TRBV5-6 to TRBJ2-3; no firm D call. Germline V gene data show CDR1 as SGHDT and CDR2 as YYEEEE. The CDR3 is 14 residues long. Trimming took off 6 bases at V and 1 base at J, with 12 bases between the two ends. The CDR3 loop is CASTENSRTDTQYF. In DNA form, the CDR3 reads TGTGCCAGCACCGAAAACTCCCGCACAGATACGCAGTATTTT.

The V gene is TRBV7-9, the J gene TRBJ2-3, with 10 bases identical to TRBD1. The germline V gene encodes CDR1 SEHNR and CDR2 FQNEAQ (reference sequence). V shed 5 bases, J shed 2 bases, and the junction held 4 bases outside the gene matches. The CDR3 covers 15 residues. The CDR3 bases are TGTGCCAGCAGCCTCGGGACAGGGGACACAGATACGCAGTATTTT. Translated: CASSLGTGDTDTQYF.

V and J are TRBV28 and TRBJ2-4; possibly TRBD1 for D (6 bases). Germline values: CDR1 MDHEN, CDR2 SYDVKM. This CDR3 has 15 residues. The V end lost 5 bases, the J end lost 2 bases, and 13 bases lay between the germline ends. CDR3 nucleotides: TGTGCCAGCAGTAGCCAGGACAGCACCAAAAACATTCAGTACTTC. Amino acids: CASSSQDSTKNIQYF.

This clone was seen only a few times. The J gene is TRBJ1-2, the V gene TRBV25-1; D not certain. The CDR3 extends over 13 amino acids. Trimming cost V 5 bases and J 4 bases, with 11 bases left between them. Germline values: CDR1 MGHDK, CDR2 SYGVNS. CDR3 sequence: CASSPSEFYGYTF. The CDR3 DNA is TGTGCCAGCAGTCCCAGCGAATTCTATGGCTACACCTTC.

V and J are TRBV30 and TRBJ2-7; TRBD1 agrees at 7 bases. The J segment lost 4 bases and the V segment lost 2 bases, leaving 8 bases of the junction unmatched. Germline CDR1 is GTSNPN and CDR2 is SVGIG (reference sequence). The CDR3 has 14 residues. CDR3 DNA: TGTGCCTGGAGTTTTGGAACAGGGGAGTACGAGCAGTACTTC. As protein: CAWSFGTGEYEQYF.

This clone was seen only once. This rearrangement joins TRBV28 to TRBJ2-1; D remains unclear. V was trimmed by 8 bases and J by 1 base, leaving 9 bases between them. Germline values: CDR1 MDHEN, CDR2 SYDVKM. This CDR3 has 13 residues. As DNA, the CDR3 is TGTGCCAGCGGTGGGCAGTCCTACAATGAGCAGTTCTTC. It translates to CASGGQSYNEQFF.

This chain connects TRBV6-6 to TRBJ1-4; D not resolved. CDR1 is MNHNY and CDR2 is SVGAGI in the germline V gene (reference sequence). V dropped 2 bases and J dropped 5 bases, with 6 bases sitting between them. This CDR3 has 13 amino acids. The CDR3: CASSYVANEKLFF. The CDR3 region has the DNA TGTGCCAGCAGTTACGTCGCGAATGAAAAACTGTTTTTT.

This chain uses TRBV6-1 with TRBJ1-2; D gene uncertain. Germline CDR1 is MNHNS and CDR2 is SASEGT. The V gene lost 5 bases and the J gene lost 5 bases, with 6 bases spanning the gap. This CDR3 region has 11 residues. CDR3: CASSPPYGYTF. The CDR3 nucleotides are TGTGCCAGCAGTCCCCCTTATGGCTACACCTTC.

Only one count was recorded for this clone. This chain joins TRBV28 and TRBJ2-3; 9 positions agree with TRBD2. Looked up from germline, CDR1 is MDHEN and CDR2 is SYDVKM. CDR3 length: 17 residues. V was pared by 2 bases and J by 4 bases, with 10 bases of the junction left unmatched. In DNA form, the CDR3 reads TGTGCCAGCAGTTTAGGGGCGGGGGGGGCGGAAGCAGATACGCAGTATTTT. It specifies CASSLGAGGAEADTQYF.

V gene TRBV30 combines with J gene TRBJ1-4; 10 nucleotides line up with TRBD1. The CDR3 consists of 14 residues. The V segment lost 5 bases and the J segment 1 base; nucleotides outside the gene matches: 1. The germline CDR1 and CDR2 sequences are GTSNPN and SVGIG (reference sequence). CDR3 sequence (DNA): TGTGCCTGGGGGACAGGGGTAACTAATGAAAAACTGTTTTTT. Its translation: CAWGTGVTNEKLFF.

The chain carries TRBV11-3 and TRBJ2-7; 7 bases are shared with TRBD2. The V gene's germline CDR1 is SGHNT and CDR2 YENEEA. V shed 4 bases and J 4 bases; nucleotides not matched to a gene: 16. The CDR3 totals 17 residues. The chain's CDR3 is CASSSRNRASGLYEQYF. The CDR3 DNA reads as TGTGCCAGCAGCTCTCGTAATCGGGCTAGCGGTTTGTACGAGCAGTACTTC.